The 18 T cell receptor beta chains below come from one sample, sequenced in a study of blood T cell repertoires in COVID-19. The repertoire was sequenced with immunoSEQ multiplex PCR; TCRdb's copy has only in-frame clones and lacks some. The table lists 100,000 to 150,000 clones, 70% to 80% of them singletons. The sequenced material came from peripheral blood. The receptors shown here come from a human donor in a cohort sampled during active COVID-19.

V and J are TRBV7-6 and TRBJ2-7, with a weak D call TRBD2 (6 bases). Trimming left V 5 bases short and J 0 bases short, with 11 bases between. Germline V lookup: CDR1 SGHVS, CDR2 FNYEAQ. There are 14 residues in the CDR3. CDR3 protein: CASSPGRNSYEQYF. In DNA, the CDR3 is TGTGCCAGCAGCCCCGGGAGAAACTCCTACGAGCAGTACTTC. Based on the CDR3 plus reference TRBV7-6 and TRBJ2-7, the full variable domain is GAGVSQSPRYKVTKRGQDVALRCDPISGHVSLYWYRQALGQGPEFLTYFNYEAQQDKSGLPNDRFSAERPEGSISTLTIQRTEQRDSAMYRCASSPGRNSYEQYFGPGTRLTVT.

V usage is TRBV5-1 and J usage is TRBJ1-6; TRBD1 matches at 7 bases. The CDR3 is 15 amino acids. Germline trimming cut 4 bases from V and 6 bases from J; bases unmatched to any gene: 7. Germline loops: CDR1 SGHRS, CDR2 YFSETQ. The CDR3 DNA reads TGCGCCAGCAGCCCCCGGGAGGGGGCTAATTCACCCCTCCACTTT. Its translation is CASSPREGANSPLHF.

There are a few counts of this clone. The chain couples TRBV5-1 to TRBJ2-7, with D unresolved. Germline CDR1 SGHRS, CDR2 YFSETQ. The CDR3 totals 11 residues. V lost 3 bases and J 5 bases, leaving 6 bases between the germline ends. CDR3 sequence: CASSWSDEQYF. Written as DNA, the CDR3 is TGCGCCAGCAGCTGGAGCGACGAGCAGTACTTC.

This chain uses TRBV30 with TRBJ2-7, with 10 bases fitting TRBD2. CDR1 is GTSNPN, CDR2 SVGIG, per germline (reference sequence). The CDR3 sequence is 17 residues long. The junction had 14 bases not matched to a gene; V was cut back by 0 bases and J by 6 bases. This chain's CDR3 is CAWSVRWVSGRAFEQYF. In DNA form, the CDR3 reads TGTGCCTGGAGTGTACGGTGGGTCAGCGGGAGGGCCTTCGAGCAGTACTTC.

The rearrangement links TRBV20-1 to TRBJ1-1, with D unclear. From germline, CDR1 is DFQATT and CDR2 SNEGSKA (reference sequence). CDR3 size: 11 residues. With 2 bases removed from V and 11 bases from J, the gap between germline ends came to 12 bases. CDR3 in amino acids: CSARWRTGAFF. CDR3 coding DNA: TGCAGTGCTAGATGGCGGACGGGGGCTTTCTTT.

The chain employs TRBV12-5 and TRBJ1-1, with 8 bases identical to TRBD1. Unmatched junction bases numbered 1, after V lost 1 base and J lost 0 bases. Per germline, CDR1 LGHNT and CDR2 FRNRAP. There are 15 residues in the CDR3. CDR3: CASGLGQGLNTEAFF. CDR3 in DNA: TGTGCTAGTGGTTTGGGACAGGGGTTGAACACTGAAGCTTTCTTT.

The chain links TRBV28 to TRBJ1-1; 7 positions match TRBD1. The CDR3 extends over 16 amino acids. From germline, CDR1 is MDHEN and CDR2 SYDVKM. V lost 5 bases to trimming and J lost 4 bases; unmatched junction nucleotides: 13. CDR3 sequence: CASSPSTGWSITEAFF. CDR3 sequence (DNA): TGTGCCAGCAGTCCCTCGACAGGGTGGTCGATCACTGAAGCTTTCTTT. Full variable domain (outside the CDR3, taken from reference TRBV28 and TRBJ1-1): DVKVTQSSRYLVKRTGEKVFLECVQDMDHENMFWYRQDPGLGLRLIYFSYDVKMKEKGDIPEGYSVSREKKERFSLILESASTNQTSMYLCASSPSTGWSITEAFFGQGTRLTVV.

The gene calls are TRBV14 and TRBJ2-7, with TRBD1 matching over 11 bases. The CDR3 has 16 amino acids. J gave up 5 bases and V 2 bases, and 8 bases lay outside the gene matches. The germline V gene has CDR1 SGHDN and CDR2 FVKESK. CDR3 region: CASSQPSGQGGHEQYF. The CDR3 coding sequence is TGTGCCAGCAGCCAACCCTCGGGACAGGGGGGACACGAGCAGTACTTC. The entire variable domain, with the rest obtained from reference TRBV14 and TRBJ2-7, is as follows: EAGVTQFPSHSVIEKGQTVTLRCDPISGHDNLYWYRRVMGKEIKFLLHFVKESKQDESGMPNNRFLAERTGGTYSTLKVQPAELEDSGVYFCASSQPSGQGGHEQYFGPGTRLTVT.

V gene TRBV19 combines with J gene TRBJ1-2; 8 nucleotides agree with TRBD1. In germline, CDR1 is LNHDA, CDR2 SQIVND (reference sequence). CDR3 size: 16 residues. V was pared by 9 bases and J by 7 bases, with 19 bases of the junction left unmatched. Written as DNA, the CDR3 is TGTGCCAGCCGGAGTCCGGACAGGGAATTAACGGGTGGCTACACCTTC. This encodes CASRSPDRELTGGYTF.

The rearrangement links TRBV7-2 to TRBJ1-2; TRBD1 is a possible D gene (5 bases). The V end lost 1 base, the J end lost 6 bases, and 9 bases lay between the germline ends. Germline CDR1 and CDR2: SGHTA and FQGNSA. The CDR3 runs to 13 residues. CDR3 coding DNA: TGTGCCAGCAGCTTAGGTACGGGGGATGGCTACACCTTC. Translated: CASSLGTGDGYTF.

The chain has TRBV5-1 and TRBJ1-1; weak D call: TRBD1 (6 bases). Germline V lookup: CDR1 SGHRS, CDR2 YFSETQ. Deletions cut 4 bases from V and 2 bases from J, with 12 bases between. The CDR3 spans 14 residues. DNA of the CDR3: TGCGCCAGCAGCATACAGGGAAGAAACACTGAAGCTTTCTTT. It yields the protein CASSIQGRNTEAFF.

Regarding this clone: This specimen includes other DNA sequences encoding the same CDR3. The chain employs TRBV5-1 and TRBJ1-1; D call uncertain. V lost 2 bases and J 2 bases, leaving 7 bases between the germline ends. The CDR3 loop spans 13 amino acids. Germline V gene sequence: CDR1 SGHRS, CDR2 YFSETQ. CDR3 nucleotides: TGCGCCAGCAGCTTTTCAGTAAACACTGAAGCTTTCTTT. It translates to CASSFSVNTEAFF.

The V and J genes are TRBV18 and TRBJ2-6; D remains ambiguous. V dropped 3 bases and J dropped 0 bases, with 3 bases sitting between them. Germline V gives CDR1 KGHSH, CDR2 LQKENI. This CDR3 region has 14 residues. This CDR3 reads CASSPYSGANVLTF. CDR3 DNA: TGTGCCAGCTCACCCTACTCTGGGGCCAACGTCCTGACTTTC. Variable domain in full (rest from reference TRBV18 and TRBJ2-6): NAGVMQNPRHLVRRRGQEARLRCSPMKGHSHVYWYRQLPEEGLKFMVYLQKENIIDESGMPKERFSAEFPKEGPSILRIQQVVRGDSAAYFCASSPYSGANVLTFGAGSRLTVL.

The rearrangement links TRBV3-1 (or the pseudogene TRBV3-2) to TRBJ2-7; D perhaps matches TRBD1 (6 bases). Germline V gene lookup returns CDR1 LGHDT and CDR2 YNNKEL (reference sequence). Trimming shortened V by 1 base and J by 7 bases, and 8 bases separated the two germline ends. The CDR3 totals 12 residues. The CDR3 DNA reads as TGTGCCAGCAGCCAAGGCCAGGGGGAGCAGTACTTC. It yields the protein CASSQGQGEQYF.

The chain is built from TRBV6-6 and TRBJ1-3, with TRBD1 as a possible D gene (6 bases). The CDR3 runs 16 residues. Trimming removed 4 bases from V and 0 bases from J, with 13 bases in between. Germline-derived CDR1 and CDR2 are MNHNY and SVGAGI (reference sequence). The CDR3 DNA reads TGTGCCAGCAGTTCACAGGGCCTAATCTCTGGAAACACCATATATTTT. The encoded protein is CASSSQGLISGNTIYF.

The V and J genes are TRBV5-1 and TRBJ2-7, with D maybe TRBD2 (5 bases). Germline V lookup: CDR1 SGHRS, CDR2 YFSETQ. The CDR3 extends over 14 amino acids. V was trimmed by 0 bases and J by 3 bases, leaving 10 bases between them. The CDR3 loop reads CASSLVPGYYEQYF. Here the CDR3 DNA reads TGCGCCAGCAGCTTGGTTCCGGGGTACTACGAGCAGTACTTC. The whole variable domain, filled in from reference TRBV5-1 and TRBJ2-7, reads KAGVTQTPRYLIKTRGQQVTLSCSPISGHRSVSWYQQTPGQGLQFLFEYFSETQRNKGNFPGRFSGRQFSNSRSEMNVSTLELGDSALYLCASSLVPGYYEQYFGPGTRLTVT.

The V gene is TRBV30, the J gene TRBJ1-3, with no clear D. The CDR3 runs 15 residues. Per germline, CDR1 GTSNPN and CDR2 SVGIG (reference sequence). Trimming left V 4 bases short and J 0 bases short, with 13 bases between. The CDR3 region has the DNA TGTGCCTGGACCCCTCTCACTTTCTCTGGAAACACCATATATTTT. Protein: CAWTPLTFSGNTIYF.

The chain joins TRBV21-1 to TRBJ2-7; the table's D call TRBD2 went unverified against the DNA. TRBV21-1 is tagged as a pseudogene. The CDR3 contains 13 residues. The CDR3 sequence is CASSNCGLHEQYF. In DNA, the CDR3 is TGTGCCAGCAGCAATTGCGGTTTGCACGAGCAGTACTTC.